In this sample, the clone carrying this T cell receptor beta chain turned up many times. The antigen remains unidentified. This specimen belongs to a study of T cells in Graves' hyperthyroidism and ophthalmopathy. Whole-study findings and limits: Most thyroid clonotypes expanded above 0.001 were also detected in blood.

Amplified TCR beta CDR3 regions came from RNA transcripts. The HTBI set primed first-round TCR CDR3 RT-PCR. TCRdb ran MiXCR on the multiplex PCR reads and lists one entry per CDR3 protein. This repertoire shows around 400,000 distinct CDR3 sequences, less than 20% found once; its top ten account for 25% to 35%. The germline CDR1 and CDR2 sequences are MDHEN and SYDVKM. This CDR3 has 15 residues. Trimming left V 8 bases short and J 0 bases short, with 16 bases between. The V call is TRBV28, the J call TRBJ1-2, with D maybe TRBD1 (5 bases). The source material was blood. The sequence was obtained from a young woman with Graves' hyperthyroidism that later progressed to Graves' ophthalmopathy. CDR3 in amino acids: CASQGGGRANYGYTF. CDR3 bases: TGTGCCAGCCAAGGTGGGGGAAGGGCTAACTATGGCTACACCTTC.